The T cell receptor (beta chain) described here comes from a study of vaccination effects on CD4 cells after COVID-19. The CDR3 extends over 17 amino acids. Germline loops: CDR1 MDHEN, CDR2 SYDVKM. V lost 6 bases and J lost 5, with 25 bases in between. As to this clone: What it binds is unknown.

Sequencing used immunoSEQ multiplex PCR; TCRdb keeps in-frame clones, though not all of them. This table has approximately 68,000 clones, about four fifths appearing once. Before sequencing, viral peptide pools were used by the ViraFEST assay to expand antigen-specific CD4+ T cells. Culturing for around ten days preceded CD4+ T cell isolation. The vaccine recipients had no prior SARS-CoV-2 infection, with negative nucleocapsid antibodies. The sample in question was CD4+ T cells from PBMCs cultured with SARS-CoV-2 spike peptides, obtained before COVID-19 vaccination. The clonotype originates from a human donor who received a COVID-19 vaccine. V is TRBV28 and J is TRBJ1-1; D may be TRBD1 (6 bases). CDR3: CASSQRTRRGGRTEAFF. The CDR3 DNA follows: TGTGCCAGCAGCCAACGCACTCGCAGGGGTGGTCGGACTGAAGCTTTCTTT.